One T cell receptor (beta chain) is described in this entry. This clone has a handful of counts. Its antigen is not yet known. Base qualities are not at hand, and no much larger clone is one base apart. These data originate in a study of radiotherapy plus CTLA-4 blockade in lung cancer (dated by TCRdb to 2016 to 2019). Background for the entire study: Among the enrolled patients, around 17% had an objective response, and less than 40% reached disease control. Results and caveats for the whole study, not just this receptor: Early dynamic changes in blood T cell clones, together with increased serum interferon-beta after radiation, were reported as the strongest predictors of response. After treatment with radiotherapy and ipilimumab, TCR clones that came from tumors expanded in the peripheral blood.

V loses 6 bases at its end and J loses 2 bases; junction bases beyond the gene matches: 19. The CDR3 contains 19 residues, cysteine and phenylalanine counted. Only CDR3 DNA remains: 57 bases, in frame from the first base. As encoded in the germline V gene, CDR1 is MDHEN while CDR2 is SYDVKM. The library was obtained by the immunoSEQ multiplex PCR assay. What TCRdb holds here is the immuneACCESS table cut down to in-frame rearrangements. Part of the clones is not present; checked against another copy, under half of the missing clones reflect an unresolved V gene, and the others are unexplained. Within this sample are more than 75,000 clones, with approximately 74% of them counted one time only. About 3% of the sample comes from the top ten. The study tested focal radiation therapy combined with CTLA-4 blockade (ipilimumab) in patients with chemo-refractory metastatic non-small-cell lung cancer.

This TCR was recovered from a human donor with non-small cell lung cancer who had a partial response to radiotherapy plus ipilimumab. Some clones in this sample may be carry-over from other donors' samples. The chain couples TRBV28 to TRBJ1-2, with 9 junctional bases fitting TRBD1. The sequencing here drew on peripheral blood, taken from a patient treated with radiotherapy plus ipilimumab. In nucleotides, the sequence is TGTGCCAGCAGACGACGGGGCTGGGACAGGGCCCCCTTCAACTATGGCTACACCTTC. It specifies CASRRRGWDRAPFNYGYTF.